This T cell receptor (beta chain) comes out of a study of blood T cell repertoires in COVID-19. Study summary: Sample material is recorded as cDNA or gDNA derived from T cells, B-cell-depleted T cells, or PBMCs.

Original methodology: Nucleated cell number was recorded as an estimate derived from reference gene primer amplification. Here immunoSEQ multiplex PCR was the method, and the copy in TCRdb shows in-frame clones only, minus some. The DNA was the basis for D and trimming; V, J and clone size are from that table. This sample has about 150,000 clones, with around 82% found just once. The ends lost 2 bases at V and 5 bases at J; junction bases unmatched: 10. Germline V gene data show CDR1 as SGHRS and CDR2 as YFSETQ. The CDR3 runs 16 residues. The count of this clone is one. The TCR sequence derives from a human donor with acute or convalescent COVID-19. The donor label of this sample is uncertain. This sequence joins TRBV5-1 and TRBJ1-1, with 9 bases matching TRBD1. Sequencing was carried out using peripheral blood. CDR3 region: CASSLSLDRGKTEAFF. The DNA of the CDR3 is TGCGCCAGCAGCTTAAGCCTGGACAGGGGAAAGACTGAAGCTTTCTTT.